Presented here are 5 T cell receptor beta chains from one specimen sequenced in a study of blood T cell repertoires in COVID-19. Profiling relied on immunoSEQ multiplex PCR, and the TCRdb table lists in-frame clones only, not all of them. The data contain 300,000 or so clones, roughly nine tenths of them singletons. Specimen: peripheral blood. These receptors all come from a man between 18 and 29 years old who had recovered from COVID-19.

The V gene is TRBV20-1, the J gene TRBJ2-1; D perhaps matches TRBD2 (5 bases). Trimming removed 3 bases at V and 8 bases at J, with 14 bases between. In germline, CDR1 is DFQATT, CDR2 SNEGSKA (reference sequence). The CDR3 runs 13 residues. DNA of the CDR3: TGCAGTGCTAGTGTGGGAGTGCGCGATGAGCAGTTCTTC. This codes for CSASVGVRDEQFF.

This chain uses TRBV18 with TRBJ2-3; D is possibly TRBD1 (6 bases). The CDR3 consists of 16 residues. Germline V CDR1 and CDR2: KGHSH, LQKENI. The germline V and J ends were trimmed by 1 base and 1 base, with 12 bases remaining between them. The CDR3 sequence: CASSPQRRQGTDTQYF. In nucleotides, the CDR3 is TGTGCCAGCTCACCACAACGTAGACAGGGCACAGATACGCAGTATTTT.

This clone appeared a single time. The chain joins TRBV7-3 to TRBJ1-6, with 9 nucleotides matching TRBD1. Per the germline V gene, CDR1 is SGHTA and CDR2 is FQGTGA. The CDR3 has 14 residues. V trimming: 3 bases; J trimming: 6 bases; junction bases outside the gene matches: 0. CDR3 sequence reads: CASSLDRGNSPLHF. In DNA form, the CDR3 reads TGTGCCAGCAGCTTGGACAGGGGTAATTCACCCCTCCACTTT.

As to this clone: The same CDR3 arises from other DNA sequences in this sample as well. CDR3: CASSGQSYGYTF. The CDR3 nucleotides are TGTGCCAGCAGTGGACAGAGCTATGGCTACACCTTC. The chain joins TRBV2 to TRBJ1-2, with a possible D match to TRBD1 (5 bases). The CDR3 consists of 12 residues. Looked up from germline, CDR1 is SNHLY and CDR2 is FYNNEI. Trimming left V 4 bases short and J 4 bases short, with 7 bases between.

Comments on this clone: Other nucleotide sequences from this sample produce the same CDR3. The chain is built from TRBV5-1 and TRBJ2-5, with D uncertain. Germline V gene lookup returns CDR1 SGHRS and CDR2 YFSETQ. CDR3 length: 11 amino acids. The V end was cut by 3 bases, the J end by 2 bases, with 2 bases between. The CDR3 region has the DNA TGCGCCAGCAGCTCACAAGAGACCCAGTACTTC. Protein sequence: CASSSQETQYF.